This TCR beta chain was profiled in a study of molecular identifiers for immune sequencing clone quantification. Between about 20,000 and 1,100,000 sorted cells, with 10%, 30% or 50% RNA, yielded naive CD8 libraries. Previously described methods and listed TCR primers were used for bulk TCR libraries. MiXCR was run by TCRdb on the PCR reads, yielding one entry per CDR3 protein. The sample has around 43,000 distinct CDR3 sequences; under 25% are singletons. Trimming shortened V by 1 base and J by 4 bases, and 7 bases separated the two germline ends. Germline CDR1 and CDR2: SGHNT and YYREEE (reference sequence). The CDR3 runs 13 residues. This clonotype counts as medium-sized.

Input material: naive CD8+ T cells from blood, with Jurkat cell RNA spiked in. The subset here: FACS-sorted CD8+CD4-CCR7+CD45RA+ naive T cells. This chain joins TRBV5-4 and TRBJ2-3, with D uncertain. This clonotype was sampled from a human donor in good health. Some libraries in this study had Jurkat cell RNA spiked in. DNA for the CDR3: TGTGCCAGCAGCTTGTTCGAGCCAGATACGCAGTATTTT. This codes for CASSLFEPDTQYF.